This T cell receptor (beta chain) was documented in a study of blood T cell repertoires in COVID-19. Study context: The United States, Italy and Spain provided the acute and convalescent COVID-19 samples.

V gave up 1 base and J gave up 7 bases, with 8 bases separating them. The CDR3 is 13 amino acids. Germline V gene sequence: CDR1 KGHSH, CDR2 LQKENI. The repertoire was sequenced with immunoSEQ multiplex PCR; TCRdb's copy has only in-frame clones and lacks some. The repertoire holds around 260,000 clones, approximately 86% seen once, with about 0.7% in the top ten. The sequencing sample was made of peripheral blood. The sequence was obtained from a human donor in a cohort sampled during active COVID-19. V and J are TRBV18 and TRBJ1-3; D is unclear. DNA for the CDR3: TGTGCCAGCTCACCACGACCGGAGAACACCATATATTTT. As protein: CASSPRPENTIYF.